This T cell receptor (beta chain) was observed in a study of blood T cell repertoires in COVID-19. V was cut by 6 bases and J by 1 base, with 15 bases left in between. This CDR3 region has 15 residues. Germline V gene sequence: CDR1 MNHEY, CDR2 SVGAGI. The data were produced by immunoSEQ multiplex PCR, yet TCRdb's version contains in-frame clones alone and is incomplete. The data hold 120,000 or so clones, with around 91% observed a single time. The sample was peripheral blood. The sequence was collected from a woman in her sixties with COVID-19, enrolled during active disease. This rearrangement joins TRBV6-5 to TRBJ1-2; D perhaps matches TRBD1 (5 bases). The CDR3 DNA sequence: TGTGCCAGCAGCGGATTTAGGGGCAGTAACTATGGCTACACCTTC. The encoded protein is CASSGFRGSNYGYTF.